These 30 T cell receptor beta chains came from one sample sequenced in a study of T-cell reconstitution after alpha-beta-depleted transplantation in children. Preparation of the TCRbeta library used unique molecular identifiers. MiXCR, run by TCRdb on the PCR reads, gives a single entry per CDR3 protein. This table has roughly 150,000 distinct CDR3 sequences, approximately 12% appearing once. This material consisted of PBMCs, taken before TCRalphabeta/CD19-depleted stem cell transplant. The receptor source for this set is a boy between 2 and 10 years old with acute myeloid leukemia, due to receive a stem cell transplant.

This clonotype was seen many times. The chain recombines TRBV6-5 with TRBJ1-1; the D is unclear. Germline CDR1 and CDR2: MNHEY and SVGAGI. The CDR3 contains 16 residues. Trimming removed 0 bases at V and 7 bases at J, with 18 bases between. CDR3 nucleotides: TGTGCCAGCAGTTACTCCTCCGGCCCGGGCCAGTTTGAAGCTTTCTTT. Its protein product is CASSYSSGPGQFEAFF.

This clonotype was counted at least ten times. The gene calls are TRBV20-1 and TRBJ2-3, with D possibly matching TRBD2 (5 bases). Germline V gene data show CDR1 as DFQATT and CDR2 as SNEGSKA (reference sequence). V gave up 1 base and J gave up 6 bases, with 17 bases separating them. The CDR3 covers 15 residues. The DNA for the CDR3 is TGCAGTGCTAGAGTGGTTGGAGGTCTTGGGGATACGCAGTATTTT. As protein: CSARVVGGLGDTQYF.

Ten or more counts support this clonotype. CDR3 residues: CASRGNPEAFF. The CDR3 DNA is TGTGCCAGCAGGGGGAATCCTGAAGCTTTCTTT. The chain carries TRBV12-3 or TRBV12-4 and TRBJ1-1, with D hard to call. The V end was cut by 6 bases, the J end by 6 bases, with 8 bases between. The CDR3 is 11 residues long.

This clonotype turned up a few times. The chain joins TRBV12-3 or TRBV12-4 to TRBJ2-1; D gene uncertain. The CDR3 covers 13 residues. Trimming took off 8 bases at V and 3 bases at J, with 11 bases between the two ends. This CDR3 is CASAGRIYNEQFF. In DNA, the CDR3 is TGTGCCAGCGCTGGACGGATCTACAATGAGCAGTTCTTC.

This clonotype came up many times. The J gene is TRBJ2-1, the V gene TRBV6-5; no clear D. Per germline, CDR1 MNHEY and CDR2 SVGAGI. V lost 1 base to trimming and J lost 9 bases, with 10 bases between them. CDR3 size: 13 residues. The CDR3 coding sequence is TGTGCCAGCAGTTACTACTCCGGCGGTGAGCAGTTCTTC. Its protein is CASSYYSGGEQFF.

The CDR3 here is CASSERVSYNEQFF. CDR3 nucleotides: TGTGCCAGTAGTGAGAGGGTCTCCTACAATGAGCAGTTCTTC. This chain uses TRBV19 with TRBJ2-1; D is possibly TRBD2 (5 bases). The germline V gene has CDR1 LNHDA and CDR2 SQIVND (reference sequence). This CDR3 spans 14 amino acids. V was pared by 5 bases and J by 0 bases, with 8 bases between. Using reference TRBV19 and TRBJ2-1 for the parts outside the CDR3, the full variable domain is DGGITQSPKYLFRKEGQNVTLSCEQNLNHDAMYWYRQDPGQGLRLIYYSQIVNDFQKGDIAEGYSVSREKKESFPLTVTSAQKNPTAFYLCASSERVSYNEQFFGPGTRLTVL.

This clonotype was observed many times. The V gene is TRBV20-1, the J gene TRBJ2-4, with D tentatively TRBD2 (6 bases). This CDR3 comprises 11 residues. Germline values: CDR1 DFQATT, CDR2 SNEGSKA (reference sequence). The CDR3 DNA reads as TGCAGCCAGGGACTGAGGGACATTCAGTACTTC. Its protein product is CSQGLRDIQYF.

The sample holds many counts of this clonotype. V usage is TRBV29-1 and J usage is TRBJ2-7; 12 bases match TRBD2. Looked up from germline, CDR1 is SQVTM and CDR2 is ANQGSEA. After removal of 6 bases from V and 0 bases from J, the junction contained 0 bases not matched to a gene. This CDR3 comprises 13 residues. The CDR3 region has the DNA TGCAGCGTGACTAGCGGGAGCTCCTACGAGCAGTACTTC. Translating gives CSVTSGSSYEQYF.

This clonotype was detected only a few times. The chain combines TRBV30 with TRBJ2-5; 11 nucleotides agree with TRBD2. Germline V gives CDR1 GTSNPN, CDR2 SVGIG (reference sequence). Trimming took 4 bases from V and 3 from J; bases not matched to a gene: 4. The CDR3 spans 14 residues. The CDR3 sequence is CAWNRGLAEETQYF. The DNA of the CDR3 is TGTGCCTGGAACCGGGGACTAGCGGAAGAGACCCAGTACTTC.

Many counts were recorded for this clonotype. The chain has TRBV29-1 and TRBJ2-5; D perhaps matches TRBD1 (5 bases). There are 14 residues in the CDR3. Germline assignment: CDR1 SQVTM and CDR2 ANQGSEA. V gave up 4 bases and J gave up 2 bases, with 14 bases separating them. The CDR3 nucleotides are TGCAGCGTTGCTCGACAGCTGGATCAAGAGACCCAGTACTTC. The encoded protein is CSVARQLDQETQYF.

This clonotype occurred many times. This sequence joins TRBV7-3 and TRBJ2-1; a possible D gene is TRBD1 (5 bases). V lost 1 base and J lost 2, with 9 bases in between. In germline, CDR1 is SGHTA, CDR2 FQGTGA. The CDR3 spans 15 residues. The CDR3 sequence: CASSLSSGTYNEQFF. CDR3 in DNA: TGTGCCAGCAGCTTAAGCTCAGGGACCTACAATGAGCAGTTCTTC. Full variable domain (outside the CDR3, taken from reference TRBV7-3 and TRBJ2-1): GAGVSQTPSNKVTEKGKYVELRCDPISGHTALYWYRQSLGQGPEFLIYFQGTGAADDSGLPNDRFFAVRPEGSVSTLKIQRTERGDSAVYLCASSLSSGTYNEQFFGPGTRLTVL.

A remark on this clonotype: The junction departs from germline at one end; a sequencing error may be responsible. This chain uses TRBV5-1 with TRBJ1-1; the D gene is possibly TRBD1 (5 bases). CDR1 is SGHRS, CDR2 YFSETQ, per germline. The CDR3 consists of 14 residues. CDR3 amino acids: CASSSSGRYTEALF. CDR3 sequence (DNA): TGCGCCAGCAGCTCTTCGGGGCGGTACACTGAAGCTTTGTTT.

The J gene is TRBJ2-7, the V gene TRBV5-1; maybe TRBD1 (5 bases). Germline CDR1 SGHRS, CDR2 YFSETQ. The V end was cut by 3 bases, the J end by 0 bases, with 10 bases between. There are 14 residues in the CDR3. CDR3 sequence: CASSWYRSSYEQYV. Here the CDR3 DNA reads TGCGCCAGCAGCTGGTACAGGAGCTCCTACGAGCAGTACGTC.

This chain joins TRBV27 and TRBJ1-2, with D unresolved. Looked up from germline, CDR1 is MNHEY and CDR2 is SMNVEV (reference sequence). Trimming took 3 bases from V and 4 from J, leaving 9 bases between them. The CDR3 has 13 amino acids. In nucleotides, the CDR3 is TGTGCCAGCAGTTTTCGGTTGGGCTATGGCTACACCTTC. It translates to CASSFRLGYGYTF.

This clonotype was counted many times. J is TRBJ1-2 and V is TRBV6-6; D might be TRBD1 (5 bases). This CDR3 is built from 14 residues. Trimming pared 2 bases from V and 4 bases from J, leaving 11 bases between. Per the germline V gene, CDR1 is MNHNY and CDR2 is SVGAGI (reference sequence). CDR3 in DNA: TGTGCCAGCAGTTACGGGGACGGCAGCTATGGCTACACCTTC. Translated: CASSYGDGSYGYTF.

This clonotype was detected ten times or more. The chain couples TRBV7-8 to TRBJ1-1, with 7 bases matching TRBD1. This CDR3 is built from 15 residues. After removal of 0 bases from V and 4 bases from J, the junction contained 5 bases not matched to a gene. From germline, CDR1 is SGHVS and CDR2 FQNEAQ. This CDR3 is CASSLADRASTEAFF. The CDR3 region has the DNA TGTGCCAGCAGCTTAGCAGACAGGGCATCCACTGAAGCTTTCTTT. Based on the CDR3 plus reference TRBV7-8 and TRBJ1-1, the full variable domain is GAGVSQSPRYKVAKRGQDVALRCDPISGHVSLFWYQQALGQGPEFLTYFQNEAQLDKSGLPSDRFFAERPEGSVSTLKIQRTQQEDSAVYLCASSLADRASTEAFFGQGTRLTVV.

This clonotype was detected ten times or more. This chain uses TRBV29-1 with TRBJ1-1, with D possibly matching TRBD1 (5 bases). Germline V lookup: CDR1 SQVTM, CDR2 ANQGSEA. The CDR3 runs to 13 residues. Trimming removed 7 bases from V and 1 base from J, with 13 bases in between. The CDR3: CSDHHGQNTEAFF. As DNA, the CDR3 is TGCAGCGACCACCACGGACAGAACACTGAAGCTTTCTTT.

In this sample, this clonotype turned up many times. The rearrangement links TRBV27 to TRBJ2-7, with D perhaps TRBD1 or TRBD2 (7 bases each). Germline assignment: CDR1 MNHEY and CDR2 SMNVEV (reference sequence). CDR3 length: 14 residues. V was clipped by 0 bases and J by 7 bases, with 13 bases between them. This CDR3 is CASSLSGRGQEQYV. DNA for the CDR3: TGTGCCAGCAGTTTATCGGGGAGGGGGCAGGAGCAGTACGTC.

The table lists this clonotype with many counts. The chain joins TRBV7-6 to TRBJ2-1; no clear D gene. V lost 0 bases and J lost 0, with 6 bases in between. Germline-derived CDR1 and CDR2 are SGHVS and FNYEAQ. This CDR3 has 15 residues. The CDR3 loop reads CASSLAGFSYNEQFF. In nucleotides, the CDR3 is TGTGCCAGCAGCTTAGCGGGGTTCTCCTACAATGAGCAGTTCTTC.

This clonotype has at least ten counts. This sequence joins TRBV4-1 and TRBJ2-1; D tentatively reads TRBD1 or TRBD2 (5 bases each). This CDR3 is built from 14 residues. Germline CDR1 is MGHRA and CDR2 is YSYEKL. Trimming pared 4 bases from V and 8 bases from J, leaving 15 bases between. The CDR3 coding sequence is TGCGCCAGCAGCCCCAGGGCCCTGCGGGATGAGCAGTTCTTC. It yields the protein CASSPRALRDEQFF.

This clonotype came up many times. V and J are TRBV10-3 and TRBJ1-5, with 7 positions matching TRBD1. Germline trimming cut 1 base from V and 7 bases from J; bases unmatched to any gene: 1. Germline lookup yields CDR1 ENHRY and CDR2 SYGVKD. The length of the CDR3 is 13 residues. In DNA, the CDR3 is TGTGCCATCAGTGAGTTAGGGGGCCAGCCCCAGCATTTT. Its protein is CAISELGGQPQHF.

This clonotype was seen at least ten times. The V gene is TRBV15, the J gene TRBJ2-5, with TRBD1 as a possible D gene (5 bases). The germline CDR1 and CDR2 sequences are LNHNV and YYDKDF (reference sequence). The CDR3 loop spans 14 amino acids. Trimming removed 0 bases from V and 4 bases from J, with 9 bases in between. CDR3 sequence (DNA): TGTGCCACCAGCAGAGACAGGGTAGTAGAGACCCAGTACTTC. It specifies CATSRDRVVETQYF. The whole variable domain, filled in from reference TRBV15 and TRBJ2-5, reads DAMVIQNPRYQVTQFGKPVTLSCSQTLNHNVMYWYQQKSSQAPKLLFHYYDKDFNNEADTPDNFQSRRPNTSFCFLDIRSPGLGDTAMYLCATSRDRVVETQYFGPGTRLLVL.

This clonotype was recorded at least ten times. The J gene is TRBJ2-7, the V gene TRBV20-1; 9 positions match TRBD2. The CDR3 consists of 14 residues. Per germline, CDR1 DFQATT and CDR2 SNEGSKA (reference sequence). Trimming took 4 bases from V and 2 from J; bases not matched to a gene: 6. CDR3 bases: TGCAGTGCTATCAGCGGGGGGCCTACCTACGAGCAGTACGTC. It is translated as CSAISGGPTYEQYV.

This clonotype was counted ten times or more. The rearrangement uses TRBV25-1 and TRBJ2-5, with a weak D call TRBD1 (5 bases). The germline V and J ends were trimmed by 3 bases and 5 bases, with 10 bases remaining between them. The CDR3 spans 13 residues. CDR1 MGHDK and CDR2 SYGVNS come from the germline V gene. The CDR3 coding sequence is TGTGCCAGCAGTGATAGGGCAGGGGAGACCCAGTACTTC. Its translation: CASSDRAGETQYF.

In this sample, this clonotype turned up many times. The chain employs TRBV20-1 and TRBJ1-2, with 8 bases lining up with TRBD1. The V segment lost 3 bases and the J segment 7 bases; nucleotides outside the gene matches: 4. Per germline, CDR1 DFQATT and CDR2 SNEGSKA (reference sequence). The length of the CDR3 is 12 residues. CDR3: CSARSQGGGYTF. CDR3 DNA: TGCAGTGCTAGGTCACAGGGGGGTGGCTACACCTTC.

There are many counts of this clonotype. CDR3: CASSDPALGYEQYF. CDR3 coding DNA: TGTGCCAGCAGTGATCCAGCTTTAGGCTACGAGCAGTACTTC. The V and J genes are TRBV25-1 and TRBJ2-7; D ambiguous. The CDR3 is 14 amino acids. Germline V gives CDR1 MGHDK, CDR2 SYGVNS. The V end was cut by 3 bases, the J end by 3 bases, with 12 bases between.

The sample holds many counts of this clonotype. The chain couples TRBV20-1 to TRBJ1-6; 9 bases are a match to TRBD1. Looked up from germline, CDR1 is DFQATT and CDR2 is SNEGSKA (reference sequence). There are 15 residues in the CDR3. Unmatched junction bases numbered 5, after V lost 3 bases and J lost 5 bases. CDR3 sequence: CSASSWTGDNSPLHF. The CDR3 DNA sequence: TGCAGTGCTAGTAGTTGGACAGGGGATAATTCACCCCTCCACTTT.

The chain carries TRBV6-2 or TRBV6-3 and TRBJ1-5, with D perhaps TRBD1 (5 bases). The CDR3 sequence is 14 residues long. Trimming left V 0 bases short and J 7 bases short, with 10 bases between. Looked up from germline, CDR1 is MNHEY and CDR2 is SVGEGT. Here the CDR3 reads CASSYSGGEQPQHF. CDR3 nucleotides: TGTGCCAGCAGTTACTCGGGAGGGGAACAGCCCCAGCATTTT.

This clonotype has ten or more counts. The chain carries TRBV20-1 and TRBJ1-2, with 7 bases matching TRBD1. This CDR3 has 11 amino acids. Losses at the gene ends were 3 bases for V and 7 bases for J; bases not matched to a gene: 2. In germline, CDR1 is DFQATT, CDR2 SNEGSKA (reference sequence). The CDR3 DNA is TGCAGTGCTAGGACAGGGAGTGGCTACACCTTC. Encoded protein: CSARTGSGYTF.

This clonotype came up a few times. The chain's CDR3 is CASLPSGRVPYNEQFF. The CDR3 DNA reads as TGTGCCAGCCTTCCTAGCGGGAGGGTTCCCTACAATGAGCAGTTCTTC. The chain employs TRBV11-2 and TRBJ2-1, with TRBD2 matching over 12 bases. Per germline, CDR1 SGHAT and CDR2 FQNNGV. V gave up 8 bases and J gave up 2 bases; unmatched junction bases: 7. The CDR3 runs to 16 residues.